What follows are 24 T cell receptor beta chains derived from one specimen sequenced in a study of blood T cell repertoires in COVID-19 (dated by TCRdb to 2018 to 2021). Libraries were prepared through the immunoSEQ multiplex PCR assay. This is the immuneACCESS table as TCRdb keeps it, with only in-frame sequences that have V and J called. A part of the clones is gone; compared with another copy, unresolved V genes explain less than half, and the rest is unexplained. Recorded for this sample are under 200,000 clones; approximately 84% of them occurred a single time. The ten largest clones add up to roughly 12% of the sample. Material: PBMCs or T cells enriched from blood (not recorded which). These receptors all stem from a man aged 45-65 years who had recovered from COVID-19.

The chain recombines TRBV10-3 with TRBJ2-1; D might be TRBD2 (7 bases). This CDR3 has 15 residues. Germline V gene data show CDR1 as ENHRY and CDR2 as SYGVKD. V dropped 0 bases and J dropped 9 bases, with 15 bases sitting between them. The CDR3 DNA follows: TGTGCCATCAGTGAGTCGAGGGGGGGGAAAGGTGAGCAGTTCTTC. This encodes CAISESRGGKGEQFF.

This sequence joins TRBV6-5 and TRBJ1-1, with TRBD1 identical over 8 bases. Germline trimming cut 1 base from V and 5 bases from J; bases unmatched to any gene: 3. The length of the CDR3 is 14 residues. In germline, CDR1 is MNHEY, CDR2 SVGAGI. The CDR3 bases are TGTGCCAGCAGTTACTTTCAGGGGGCAACTGAAGCTTTCTTT. This gives the protein CASSYFQGATEAFF.

The chain links TRBV5-1 to TRBJ1-4, with D uncertain. Per germline, CDR1 SGHRS and CDR2 YFSETQ. V was clipped by 0 bases and J by 2 bases, with 8 bases between them. The CDR3 runs to 15 residues. CDR3 in amino acids: CASSLAGWTNEKLFF. DNA of the CDR3: TGCGCCAGCAGCTTGGCGGGGTGGACTAATGAAAAACTGTTTTTT.

V usage is TRBV11-3 and J usage is TRBJ2-1; 10 bases map to TRBD1. This CDR3 comprises 15 residues. Germline V gives CDR1 SGHNT, CDR2 YENEEA. Germline trimming cut 0 bases from V and 5 bases from J; bases unmatched to any gene: 1. CDR3 region: CASSLEGTGDNEQFF. In DNA form, the CDR3 reads TGTGCCAGCAGCTTAGAAGGGACAGGGGACAATGAGCAGTTCTTC.

J is TRBJ2-7 and V is TRBV4-3; D is uncertain. CDR1 and CDR2 (germline): LGHNA, YSLEER. Trimming shortened V by 0 bases and J by 2 bases, and 11 bases separated the two germline ends. The CDR3 sequence is 15 residues long. The CDR3 DNA reads as TGCGCCAGCAGCCAAGATCCTGGCAGGACCTACGAGCAGTACTTC. As protein: CASSQDPGRTYEQYF.

The chain is built from TRBV5-4 and TRBJ2-2, with a possible D match to TRBD2 (6 bases). V was pared by 2 bases and J by 0 bases, with 11 bases between. CDR1 SGHNT and CDR2 YYREEE come from the germline V gene (reference sequence). The CDR3 has 16 amino acids. The DNA for the CDR3 is TGTGCCAGCAGCTTTGGAGGCGGGGCGAACACCGGGGAGCTGTTTTTT. Translated: CASSFGGGANTGELFF.

The rearrangement joins TRBV7-2 to TRBJ2-5, with TRBD1 matching over 7 bases. With V trimmed by 5 bases and J by 5 bases, 5 bases remained unmatched. Germline V gene data show CDR1 as SGHTA and CDR2 as FQGNSA. The CDR3 covers 13 residues. The CDR3 DNA reads TGTGCCAGCAGCCCGGGACAGACGGAGACCCAGTACTTC. Its translation: CASSPGQTETQYF.

The J gene is TRBJ2-2, the V gene TRBV24-1, with a tentative D call TRBD2 (6 bases). Per the germline V gene, CDR1 is KGHDR and CDR2 is SFDVKD. CDR3 length equals 18 residues. The ends were cut back, 4 bases at V and 5 bases at J, with 22 bases in the middle. The CDR3 loop is CATSDHRTKGLTTGELFF. CDR3 bases: TGTGCCACCAGTGACCACCGGACTAAAGGACTGACAACCGGGGAGCTGTTTTTT.

The gene calls are TRBV19 and TRBJ2-4; D remains unclear. The germline V gene has CDR1 LNHDA and CDR2 SQIVND (reference sequence). CDR3 length equals 15 residues. The ends were cut back, 3 bases at V and 2 bases at J, with 11 bases in the middle. CDR3 loop: CASSIVPLPKNIQYF. DNA for the CDR3: TGTGCCAGTAGTATTGTCCCACTTCCCAAAAACATTCAGTACTTC.

The rearrangement links TRBV6-2 or TRBV6-3 to TRBJ2-7; the match to TRBD1 covers 8 bases. V trimming: 0 bases; J trimming: 1 base; junction bases outside the gene matches: 5. Per the germline V gene, CDR1 is MNHEY and CDR2 is SVGEGT. The CDR3 length is 16 residues. The CDR3 is CASSYSGQGLSYEQYF. As DNA, the CDR3 is TGTGCCAGCAGTTACTCCGGACAGGGACTGTCCTACGAGCAGTACTTC.

The chain is built from TRBV10-3 and TRBJ1-2; 9 bases match TRBD1. The CDR3 extends over 15 amino acids. V lost 9 bases, J lost 5 bases, and 13 bases stayed unmatched. The germline V gene encodes CDR1 ENHRY and CDR2 SYGVKD. CDR3 coding DNA: TGTGCCATATCCGACGCCGGGACAGGGAGTTATGGCTACACCTTC. It codes for CAISDAGTGSYGYTF.

The rearrangement uses TRBV19 and TRBJ1-1, with 10 bases aligning to TRBD1. Germline CDR1 is LNHDA and CDR2 is SQIVND (reference sequence). CDR3 length: 13 amino acids. Trimming at V came to 6 bases and at J to 6 bases, leaving 4 bases not matched to a gene. The chain's CDR3 is CASRRQGAPEAFF. CDR3 coding DNA: TGTGCCAGTAGACGACAGGGGGCCCCTGAAGCTTTCTTT.

This chain links TRBV6-1 with TRBJ2-7; TRBD2 matches at 7 bases. V dropped 1 base and J dropped 2; count of bases not matched to a gene: 11. This CDR3 contains 17 residues. Germline V lookup: CDR1 MNHNS, CDR2 SASEGT. For the CDR3, the DNA is TGTGCCAGCAGTGAAGGGATGGGGCTAGCGGTCCCCTACGAGCAGTACTTC. The encoded protein is CASSEGMGLAVPYEQYF.

This rearrangement joins TRBV27 to TRBJ1-2; no reliable D call. Looked up from germline, CDR1 is MNHEY and CDR2 is SMNVEV (reference sequence). The CDR3 is made up of 13 amino acids. Trimming removed 3 bases at V and 4 bases at J, with 9 bases between. The CDR3 DNA follows: TGTGCCAGCAGTTTTGGAGAGACCTATGGCTACACCTTC. This encodes CASSFGETYGYTF.

CDR3: CASSSDRVGSSPLHF. The CDR3 bases are TGTGCCAGCAGCTCTGACAGGGTGGGGAGTTCACCCCTCCACTTT. This chain links TRBV7-2 with TRBJ1-6, with TRBD1 identical over 7 bases. The germline gives CDR1 SGHTA, CDR2 FQGNSA. The CDR3 spans 15 residues. V shed 4 bases, J shed 9 bases, and the junction held 9 bases outside the gene matches.

Only a few counts were recorded for this clone. This chain links TRBV9 with TRBJ1-2; D ambiguous. In germline, CDR1 is SGDLS, CDR2 YYNGEE. The length of the CDR3 is 15 residues. The V gene lost 0 bases and the J gene lost 6 bases, with 15 bases spanning the gap. The CDR3 coding sequence is TGTGCCAGCAGCGTAGAAGAGGGCCCCCTGAATGGCTACACCTTC. It specifies CASSVEEGPLNGYTF. The full variable domain, rest sourced from reference TRBV9 and TRBJ1-2, is DSGVTQTPKHLITATGQRVTLRCSPRSGDLSVYWYQQSLDQGLQFLIQYYNGEERAKGNILERFSAQQFPDLHSELNLSSLELGDSALYFCASSVEEGPLNGYTFGSGTRLTVV.

This chain's CDR3 is CASSQGLGATGELFF. CDR3 nucleotide sequence: TGCGCCAGCAGCCAAGGACTAGGGGCCACCGGGGAGCTGTTTTTT. The chain links TRBV4-1 to TRBJ2-2, with D tentatively TRBD2 (6 bases). This CDR3 spans 15 amino acids. Germline CDR1 reads MGHRA; CDR2 reads YSYEKL. Trimming cost V 1 base and J 4 bases, with 10 bases left between them.

The chain links TRBV7-6 to TRBJ1-4, with D possibly TRBD1 on 5 matching bases. Deletions cut 3 bases from V and 7 bases from J, with 12 bases between. The CDR3 contains 14 residues. CDR1 SGHVS and CDR2 FNYEAQ come from the germline V gene. The CDR3 reads CASSFQGRSEKLFF. CDR3 sequence (DNA): TGTGCCAGCAGCTTCCAGGGTCGAAGTGAAAAACTGTTTTTT.

This clone has more than one count but fewer than ten. Written as DNA, the CDR3 is TGTGCCAGCAGCAGACAGGGGGTTAACTATGGCTACACCTTC. Encoded protein: CASSRQGVNYGYTF. This sequence joins TRBV7-2 and TRBJ1-2; 9 nucleotides match TRBD1. The germline V gene encodes CDR1 SGHTA and CDR2 FQGNSA. The CDR3 has 14 amino acids. V lost 5 bases and J lost 1; bases outside the gene matches: 2.

This chain joins TRBV28 and TRBJ2-7, with 10 bases aligning to TRBD1. CDR1 and CDR2 (germline): MDHEN, SYDVKM. This CDR3 has 16 amino acids. Trimming cost V 8 bases and J 6 bases; bases outside gene matches: 16. CDR3 sequence: CASLSGQGVARGEQYF. CDR3 nucleotides: TGTGCCAGCCTCAGTGGACAGGGGGTCGCTCGGGGCGAGCAGTACTTC.

This chain joins TRBV6-5 and TRBJ1-1; a weak D match, TRBD1 (6 bases). The CDR3 has 14 amino acids. The germline CDR1 and CDR2 sequences are MNHEY and SVGAGI. Trimming took 6 bases from V and 1 from J, leaving 12 bases between them. The CDR3 nucleotides read TGTGCCAGCAGGAGACCGGACAGGAACACTGAAGCTTTCTTT. It codes for CASRRPDRNTEAFF.

V and J are TRBV29-1 and TRBJ1-2, with 7 bases lining up with TRBD1. CDR1 and CDR2 (germline): SQVTM, ANQGSEA. The V gene end was trimmed by 5 bases and the J gene end by 7 bases; junction bases not matched to a gene: 4. CDR3 length: 11 residues. The CDR3 sequence is CSVTGVVGYTF. CDR3 bases: TGCAGCGTTACAGGGGTGGTTGGCTACACCTTC. The whole variable domain, remainder taken from reference TRBV29-1 and TRBJ1-2, is SAVISQKPSRDICQRGTSLTIQCQVDSQVTMMFWYRQQPGQSLTLIATANQGSEATYESGFVIDKFPISRPNLTFSTLTVSNMSPEDSSIYLCSVTGVVGYTFGSGTRLTVV.

This clone was recorded a few times. The rearrangement links TRBV19 to TRBJ1-2; D is ambiguous. Trimming left V 7 bases short and J 4 bases short, with 25 bases between. The CDR3 has 17 amino acids. Germline-derived CDR1 and CDR2 are LNHDA and SQIVND (reference sequence). CDR3 bases: TGTGCCAGTACGCCGGGTTCTTTGGCCCGTTCCTTCTATGGCTACACCTTC. Translated, it gives CASTPGSLARSFYGYTF. Supplemented by reference TRBV19 and TRBJ1-2, the full variable domain reads DGGITQSPKYLFRKEGQNVTLSCEQNLNHDAMYWYRQDPGQGLRLIYYSQIVNDFQKGDIAEGYSVSREKKESFPLTVTSAQKNPTAFYLCASTPGSLARSFYGYTFGSGTRLTVV.

The chain carries TRBV7-6 and TRBJ1-3; the D is unclear. V was cut by 0 bases and J by 1 base, with 4 bases left in between. CDR3 length: 14 amino acids. Germline CDR1 and CDR2: SGHVS and FNYEAQ. This chain's CDR3 is CASSLAESGNTIYF. The CDR3 coding sequence is TGTGCCAGCAGCTTAGCAGAGTCTGGAAACACCATATATTTT.